Below, 14 T cell receptor beta chains from the same sample are listed, as sequenced in a study of a mutant IDH1 vaccine in newly diagnosed glioma. TCRdb's table, derived via immunoSEQ multiplex PCR, lists solely in-frame clones and lacks some. The sample yields some 67,000 clones, 65% to 85% seen once. Sample time point: baseline, week 1 (first vaccination visit). As for treatment: pre-vaccination baseline after standard-of-care therapy. The sequencing used peripheral blood mononuclear cells (PBMCs), collected from a glioma patient treated with radiotherapy, temozolomide or both. These receptors came from a woman between 18 and 30 years old with glioma. Some clones in this sample may be carry-over from other donors' samples.

The gene calls are TRBV4-3 and TRBJ1-1, with D possibly matching TRBD1 (6 bases). The CDR3 loop spans 15 amino acids. CDR1 LGHNA and CDR2 YSLEER come from the germline V gene. The V end was cut by 7 bases, the J end by 1 base, with 16 bases between. The CDR3 is CASTPRGQTNTEAFF. The CDR3 nucleotides read TGCGCCAGCACCCCGCGGGGGCAGACGAACACTGAAGCTTTCTTT.

J is TRBJ2-2 and V is TRBV2; D is possibly TRBD1 (6 bases). The CDR3 contains 13 residues. Germline assignment: CDR1 SNHLY and CDR2 FYNNEI. V lost 6 bases, J lost 5 bases, and 10 bases lay in between. CDR3: CASRAGTTGELFF. Written as DNA, the CDR3 is TGTGCCAGCAGGGCCGGGACAACCGGGGAGCTGTTTTTT.

The chain couples TRBV30 to TRBJ2-2; 9 nucleotides agree with TRBD2. CDR1 is GTSNPN and CDR2 is SVGIG in the germline V gene (reference sequence). The CDR3 length is 16 residues. V gave up 0 bases and J gave up 5 bases; unmatched junction bases: 7. The CDR3 DNA reads TGTGCCTGGAGTGTAGGAATACTAGCGGGTACCGGGGAGCTGTTTTTT. This encodes CAWSVGILAGTGELFF.

The chain links TRBV25-1 to TRBJ1-2; no firm D call. V was pared by 5 bases and J by 7 bases, with 8 bases between. Germline lookup yields CDR1 MGHDK and CDR2 SYGVNS. CDR3 size: 11 residues. Here the CDR3 reads CASSQVSGYTF. The CDR3 coding sequence is TGTGCCAGCAGTCAAGTTAGTGGCTACACCTTC.

The chain employs TRBV5-1 and TRBJ1-4, with 10 bases matching TRBD1. The CDR3 extends over 17 amino acids. The germline V gene has CDR1 SGHRS and CDR2 YFSETQ. V was clipped by 4 bases and J by 8 bases; unmatched bases: 14. This CDR3 reads CASSIRQGAASVEKLFF. CDR3 nucleotide sequence: TGCGCCAGCAGCATCCGACAGGGGGCGGCTTCGGTAGAAAAACTGTTTTTT.

V gene TRBV4-1 combines with J gene TRBJ2-7; the match to TRBD2 covers 9 bases. CDR1 and CDR2 (germline): MGHRA, YSYEKL. Losses at the gene ends were 0 bases for V and 3 bases for J; bases not matched to a gene: 3. CDR3 length equals 15 residues. The CDR3 bases are TGCGCCAGCAGCCAAGATATTAGCGGGAGCTACGAGCAGTACTTC. This translates into CASSQDISGSYEQYF.

Here the CDR3 reads CASSPDRAFYEQYF. DNA for the CDR3: TGTGCCAGCAGCCCGGACAGGGCCTTCTACGAGCAGTACTTC. The J gene is TRBJ2-7, the V gene TRBV5-6, with 8 positions matching TRBD1. The CDR3 spans 14 residues. CDR1 and CDR2 (germline): SGHDT, YYEEEE. Trimming at V came to 4 bases and at J to 3 bases, leaving 6 bases not matched to a gene.

This chain links TRBV2 with TRBJ1-1; D may be TRBD1 (6 bases). With 5 bases removed from V and 2 bases from J, the gap between germline ends came to 9 bases. Germline loops: CDR1 SNHLY, CDR2 FYNNEI. This CDR3 is built from 13 residues. CDR3 region: CASSSDRNTEAFF. The CDR3 DNA is TGTGCCAGCAGTTCGGACAGAAACACTGAAGCTTTCTTT. The variable domain in full, completed from reference TRBV2 and TRBJ1-1, reads EPEVTQTPSHQVTQMGQEVILRCVPISNHLYFYWYRQILGQKVEFLVSFYNNEISEKSEIFDDQFSVERPDGSNFTLKIRSTKLEDSAMYFCASSSDRNTEAFFGQGTRLTVV.

The rearrangement uses TRBV9 and TRBJ2-2; either TRBD1 or TRBD2 may supply D (6 bases each). V was trimmed by 3 bases and J by 7 bases, leaving 16 bases between them. CDR1 and CDR2 from the germline V gene are SGDLS and YYNGEE. This CDR3 is 15 amino acids long. The DNA for the CDR3 is TGTGCCAGCAGCGGGGAGTGGGGGGCGAACGGGGAGCTGTTTTTT. It specifies CASSGEWGANGELFF.

J is TRBJ2-7 and V is TRBV7-9, with 9 bases lining up with TRBD1. Germline CDR1 is SEHNR and CDR2 is FQNEAQ (reference sequence). V was clipped by 5 bases and J by 3 bases; unmatched bases: 11. The CDR3 has 16 residues. The CDR3 here is CASSEELGTGIYEQYF. The DNA of the CDR3 is TGTGCCAGCAGCGAAGAACTTGGGACAGGGATCTACGAGCAGTACTTC.

V gene TRBV30 combines with J gene TRBJ1-1; D possibly corresponds to TRBD1 (6 bases). The ends were cut back, 0 bases at V and 3 bases at J, with 11 bases in the middle. CDR3 size: 14 residues. Germline CDR1 is GTSNPN and CDR2 is SVGIG (reference sequence). The CDR3, as DNA: TGTGCCTGGAGTGTACTTCAGGGGTACACTGAAGCTTTCTTT. Its protein product is CAWSVLQGYTEAFF. The full variable domain, with the rest looked up from reference TRBV30 and TRBJ1-1, is SQTIHQWPATLVQPVGSPLSLECTVEGTSNPNLYWYRQAAGRGLQLLFYSVGIGQISSEVPQNLSASRPQDRQFILSSKKLLLSDSGFYLCAWSVLQGYTEAFFGQGTRLTVV.

This chain joins TRBV10-3 and TRBJ1-2; D gene ambiguous. The CDR3 sequence is 15 residues long. V lost 11 bases to trimming and J lost 2 bases, with 21 bases between them. Germline V gene lookup returns CDR1 ENHRY and CDR2 SYGVKD. CDR3 sequence reads: CAALVEEILNYGYTF. CDR3 DNA: TGTGCCGCCCTCGTTGAGGAGATATTGAACTATGGCTACACCTTC.

The chain carries TRBV5-6 and TRBJ2-3; TRBD2 is a possible D gene (6 bases). The ends were cut back, 4 bases at V and 3 bases at J, with 12 bases in the middle. The germline V gene has CDR1 SGHDT and CDR2 YYEEEE. The CDR3 sequence is 14 residues long. The CDR3 DNA reads as TGTGCCAGCAGCCCGGGACTGCTTACAGATACGCAGTATTTT. This translates into CASSPGLLTDTQYF. Together with reference TRBV5-6 and TRBJ2-3, the CDR3 gives the full variable domain: DAGVTQSPTHLIKTRGQQVTLRCSPKSGHDTVSWYQQALGQGPQFIFQYYEEEERQRGNFPDRFSGHQFPNYSSELNVNALLLGDSALYLCASSPGLLTDTQYFGPGTRLTVL.

This chain connects TRBV9 to TRBJ1-1, with a weak D call TRBD1 (5 bases). The CDR3 contains 15 residues. Germline CDR1 reads SGDLS; CDR2 reads YYNGEE. V was cut by 1 base and J by 2 bases, with 12 bases left in between. Here the CDR3 DNA reads TGTGCCAGCAGCGTACAAGGACACACTAACACTGAAGCTTTCTTT. It translates to CASSVQGHTNTEAFF.